These 10 T cell receptor beta chains came from one sample sequenced in a study of cytomegalovirus exposure and HLA in healthy donors. With 60 Vbeta and 13 Jbeta primers, the PCR was carried out. The method was immunoSEQ multiplex PCR; TCRdb's version includes in-frame clones alone and lacks a portion of them. The sample records more than 85,000 clones, approximately 70% being singletons. Input material: PBMCs. These receptors came from a woman aged 50 to 60 in good health and CMV-seropositive.

This clone was observed a few times. V gene TRBV2 combines with J gene TRBJ1-4; D perhaps matches TRBD1 (6 bases). The V end lost 5 bases, the J end lost 4 bases, and 14 bases lay between the germline ends. CDR3 length: 15 amino acids. The germline gives CDR1 SNHLY, CDR2 FYNNEI. DNA for the CDR3: TGTGCCAGCAGTTTACAGGGAATCCTTAATGAAAAACTGTTTTTT. It is translated as CASSLQGILNEKLFF.

The chain combines TRBV28 with TRBJ1-4, with 7 bases matching TRBD1. The junction had 8 bases not matched to a gene; V was cut back by 5 bases and J by 8 bases. Germline assignment: CDR1 MDHEN and CDR2 SYDVKM. This CDR3 is 14 amino acids long. DNA for the CDR3: TGTGCCAGCAGTCTTAACAGGGGATGGGAAAAACTGTTTTTT. As protein: CASSLNRGWEKLFF.

The chain couples TRBV7-9 to TRBJ2-7; D perhaps matches TRBD1 (5 bases). The CDR3 sequence is 14 residues long. Deletions cut 10 bases from V and 5 bases from J, with 21 bases between. CDR1 SEHNR and CDR2 FQNEAQ come from the germline V gene (reference sequence). The CDR3, as DNA: TGTGCCACCCACCTGGACACGGTTTGGAACGAGCAGTACTTC. Amino acids: CATHLDTVWNEQYF.

The chain links TRBV7-9 to TRBJ2-7, with 8 bases aligning to TRBD1. Germline trimming cut 5 bases from V and 3 bases from J; bases unmatched to any gene: 6. The germline V gene has CDR1 SEHNR and CDR2 FQNEAQ (reference sequence). The CDR3 runs 14 residues. The CDR3 spells CASSPPDRGYEQYF. The CDR3 DNA reads as TGTGCCAGCAGCCCCCCCGACAGGGGCTACGAGCAGTACTTC.

This chain uses TRBV7-9 with TRBJ2-3; possible D gene TRBD1, 6 bases. The V gene lost 5 bases and the J gene lost 5 bases, with 17 bases spanning the gap. The germline V gene encodes CDR1 SEHNR and CDR2 FQNEAQ (reference sequence). The CDR3 contains 15 residues. CDR3 loop: CASSPPGAGVDTQYF. The CDR3 coding sequence is TGTGCCAGCAGCCCCCCCGGGGCAGGGGTAGATACGCAGTATTTT.

In this sample, this clone turned up once. The chain combines TRBV10-1 with TRBJ2-7, with TRBD2 matching 8 bases. The V gene end was trimmed by 6 bases and the J gene end by 6 bases; junction bases not matched to a gene: 10. The CDR3 covers 14 residues. CDR1 is WNHNN, CDR2 SYGVQD, per germline (reference sequence). The CDR3: CASSTSGGYGEQYF. The CDR3 DNA reads as TGCGCCAGCAGCACTTCGGGAGGGTATGGCGAGCAGTACTTC.

The rearrangement joins TRBV28 to TRBJ2-1; possibly TRBD2 for D (6 bases). Germline V CDR1 and CDR2: MDHEN, SYDVKM. V was trimmed by 0 bases and J by 6 bases, leaving 12 bases between them. The CDR3 consists of 15 residues. CDR3 sequence: CASSLWASATNEQFF. The CDR3 DNA follows: TGTGCCAGCAGTTTATGGGCTAGCGCAACCAATGAGCAGTTCTTC.

The rearrangement joins TRBV6-1 to TRBJ1-1, with 8 bases fitting TRBD1. The germline CDR1 and CDR2 sequences are MNHNS and SASEGT. The J segment lost 4 bases and the V segment lost 5 bases, leaving 12 bases of the junction unmatched. This CDR3 is built from 16 residues. The CDR3, as DNA: TGTGCCAGCAGTAAAGGGGACAGGCCGACCCCCACTGAAGCTTTCTTT. Translation gives CASSKGDRPTPTEAFF.

The chain carries TRBV4-2 and TRBJ2-2; a weak D match, TRBD2 (5 bases). The CDR3 consists of 15 residues. Germline V gene lookup returns CDR1 LGHNA and CDR2 YNFKEQ. The V gene lost 1 base and the J gene lost 8 bases, with 14 bases spanning the gap. In nucleotides, the CDR3 is TGTGCCAGCAGCCAAGTGGGGAGATACCCAGGGGAGCTGTTTTTT. It is translated as CASSQVGRYPGELFF.

The chain combines TRBV2 with TRBJ2-1; D may be TRBD2 (5 bases). The germline V gene has CDR1 SNHLY and CDR2 FYNNEI. The length of the CDR3 is 14 residues. Trimming left V 7 bases short and J 7 bases short, with 17 bases between. CDR3 DNA: TGTGCCAGCACAGCGACGGCGGGTTATAATGAGCAGTTCTTC. It specifies CASTATAGYNEQFF.